Sequencing of this TCR beta chain was carried out in a study of response to subunit inactivated influenza vaccine. This clonotype was counted between two and nine times. The CDR3 loop spans 14 amino acids. Trimming took off 1 base at V and 7 bases at J, with 13 bases between the two ends. Per germline, CDR1 MNHEY and CDR2 SMNVEV (reference sequence). TCRdb re-derived calls from the RT-PCR reads in MiXCR, one entry per CDR3 protein. The data contain under 800,000 distinct CDR3 sequences, about 15% of them singletons. The TCR comes from a man over 45 who received an inactivated influenza vaccine. The chain links TRBV27 to TRBJ1-2, with D possibly being TRBD1 (5 bases). Sequencing used PBMCs from blood, obtained 14 to 15 days before vaccination. The CDR3 loop reads CASSLWQGAVGYTF. CDR3 DNA sequence: TGTGCCAGCAGTTTATGGCAGGGCGCGGTTGGCTACACCTTC.